One and the same sample provided the 19 T cell receptor beta chains below, sequenced in a study of control samples from healthy donors and cancer patients. Using immunoSEQ multiplex PCR, the repertoire was profiled, and TCRdb retains in-frame clones only, with some absent. Here the sample spans around 83,000 clones, more than 85% being singletons. The sample consisted of PBMCs. Receptors were obtained from a woman between 35 and 50 years old with lung cancer.

For the CDR3, the DNA is TGTGCCTGGAGTGTACGTTTCGTCACTGAAGCTTTCTTT. Translated, it gives CAWSVRFVTEAFF. The chain combines TRBV30 with TRBJ1-1, with D uncertain. Germline V gene data show CDR1 as GTSNPN and CDR2 as SVGIG (reference sequence). Trimming removed 0 bases from V and 4 bases from J, with 9 bases in between. The CDR3 contains 13 residues.

The genes are TRBV5-1 and TRBJ2-3, with TRBD2 identical over 13 bases. Unmatched junction bases numbered 4, after V lost 4 bases and J lost 2 bases. Germline CDR1 and CDR2: SGHRS and YFSETQ. The CDR3 consists of 16 residues. CDR3: CASSIGTSGATDTQYF. The CDR3 nucleotides are TGCGCCAGCAGCATTGGGACTAGCGGGGCCACAGATACGCAGTATTTT.

J is TRBJ1-5 and V is TRBV10-3; 8 bases line up with TRBD1. Germline-derived CDR1 and CDR2 are ENHRY and SYGVKD. Trimming took 10 bases from V and 2 from J; bases not matched to a gene: 4. CDR3 length: 13 residues. DNA for the CDR3: TGTGCCACGACAGGGGTAGGCAATCAGCCCCAGCATTTT. Translated, it gives CATTGVGNQPQHF.

The genes are TRBV2 and TRBJ1-2; 10 positions agree with TRBD1. The CDR3 has 15 residues. The trim removed 3 bases at V and 7 bases at J, leaving 8 bases unmatched. Germline V lookup: CDR1 SNHLY, CDR2 FYNNEI. In DNA form, the CDR3 reads TGTGCCAGCAGTGATGGAGTGGGGACAGGGGTTGGCTACACCTTC. Amino acid sequence: CASSDGVGTGVGYTF.

The V and J genes are TRBV5-6 and TRBJ2-2; 8 bases are a match to TRBD1. V trimming: 0 bases; J trimming: 1 base; junction bases outside the gene matches: 5. CDR1 is SGHDT and CDR2 is YYEEEE in the germline V gene. The CDR3 has 17 amino acids. CDR3 bases: TGTGCCAGCAGCTTGGTCAAAGACAGGGGGAACACCGGGGAGCTGTTTTTT. This sequence encodes CASSLVKDRGNTGELFF.

Worth noting for this clone: Other DNA sequences in the sample encode the same CDR3. V and J are TRBV27 and TRBJ1-4; D remains unclear. Germline values: CDR1 MNHEY, CDR2 SMNVEV (reference sequence). Trimming took 0 bases from V and 8 from J, leaving 4 bases between them. The CDR3 consists of 12 residues. CDR3 amino acids: CASSLSGEKLFF. The CDR3 region has the DNA TGTGCCAGCAGTTTATCGGGCGAAAAACTGTTTTTT.

The chain carries TRBV5-5 and TRBJ1-2; TRBD1 matches 8 bases. V lost 0 bases, J lost 6 bases, and 4 bases stayed unmatched. Germline CDR1 SGHKS, CDR2 YYEKEE (reference sequence). The CDR3 extends over 14 amino acids. CDR3 protein: CASSLGQGADGYTF. The CDR3 nucleotides are TGTGCCAGCAGCTTGGGCCAGGGGGCGGATGGCTACACCTTC. The full variable domain, completed using reference TRBV5-5 and TRBJ1-2, is DAGVTQSPTHLIKTRGQQVTLRCSPISGHKSVSWYQQVLGQGPQFIFQYYEKEERGRGNFPDRFSARQFPNYSSELNVNALLLGDSALYLCASSLGQGADGYTFGSGTRLTVV.

The chain joins TRBV15 to TRBJ1-2; no firm D call. There are 15 residues in the CDR3. Germline CDR1 is LNHNV and CDR2 is YYDKDF (reference sequence). Trimming took off 3 bases at V and 2 bases at J, with 13 bases between the two ends. CDR3 bases: TGTGCCACCAGCAGGTCCGAGGCGGGGAACTATGGCTACACCTTC. Translation gives CATSRSEAGNYGYTF.

The rearrangement joins TRBV6-5 to TRBJ1-1, with D possibly being TRBD1 (5 bases). The V gene lost 6 bases and the J gene lost 4 bases, with 15 bases spanning the gap. Germline V lookup: CDR1 MNHEY, CDR2 SVGAGI. The CDR3 contains 14 residues. The CDR3 DNA reads as TGTGCCAGCAGGGGGGGGGAGTCGCCCACTGAAGCTTTCTTT. It is translated as CASRGGESPTEAFF.

For the CDR3, the DNA is TGTGCCAGCAGTGATAGCGGGGGTTGGAGCATTCAGTACTTC. It is translated as CASSDSGGWSIQYF. V gene TRBV27 combines with J gene TRBJ2-4; 9 bases are a match to TRBD2. There are 14 residues in the CDR3. J lost 9 bases, V lost 5 bases, and 8 bases had no gene match. The germline CDR1 and CDR2 sequences are MNHEY and SMNVEV (reference sequence).

The rearrangement joins TRBV3-1 (or the pseudogene TRBV3-2) to TRBJ1-4; weak D call: TRBD1 (5 bases). CDR3 length equals 17 residues. Germline V gene lookup returns CDR1 LGHDT and CDR2 YNNKEL (reference sequence). Trimming removed 1 base at V and 8 bases at J, with 20 bases between. CDR3 sequence reads: CASSQASGDRRKEKLFF. CDR3 coding DNA: TGTGCCAGCAGCCAAGCTTCCGGCGACAGAAGGAAAGAAAAACTGTTTTTT.

The rearrangement joins TRBV7-9 to TRBJ1-1; D gene unclear. This CDR3 contains 13 residues. Trimming stripped 5 bases from V and 2 bases from J, with 9 bases between. Germline loops: CDR1 SEHNR, CDR2 FQNEAQ (reference sequence). The CDR3 sequence: CASSAGSNTEAFF. The CDR3 nucleotides are TGTGCCAGCAGCGCCGGTTCAAACACTGAAGCTTTCTTT.

This chain uses TRBV12-5 with TRBJ1-1; 7 bases map to TRBD1. This CDR3 has 13 amino acids. Germline-derived CDR1 and CDR2 are LGHNT and FRNRAP. After removal of 5 bases from V and 4 bases from J, the junction contained 4 bases not matched to a gene. The CDR3 region is CASGKDRVTEAFF. As DNA, the CDR3 is TGTGCTAGTGGTAAAGACAGGGTCACTGAAGCTTTCTTT.

The chain employs TRBV18 and TRBJ1-1, with TRBD1 as a possible D gene (5 bases). This CDR3 region has 15 residues. CDR1 is KGHSH, CDR2 LQKENI, per germline. Deletions cut 5 bases from V and 0 bases from J, with 13 bases between. CDR3 region: CASSAGPPMNTEAFF. CDR3 DNA sequence: TGTGCCAGCTCAGCGGGGCCACCCATGAACACTGAAGCTTTCTTT.

This clone was found once. The J gene is TRBJ2-1, the V gene TRBV7-8; weak D call: TRBD1 (6 bases). CDR1 is SGHVS, CDR2 FQNEAQ, per germline. This CDR3 is 19 amino acids long. Trimming shortened V by 2 bases and J by 0 bases, and 20 bases separated the two germline ends. CDR3 nucleotide sequence: TGTGCCAGCAGCTTAAGGGGGTTATCTGGCCTGAGCTCCTACAATGAGCAGTTCTTC. Translated: CASSLRGLSGLSSYNEQFF. The full variable domain, in which reference TRBV7-8 and TRBJ2-1 provide the parts outside the CDR3, is GAGVSQSPRYKVAKRGQDVALRCDPISGHVSLFWYQQALGQGPEFLTYFQNEAQLDKSGLPSDRFFAERPEGSVSTLKIQRTQQEDSAVYLCASSLRGLSGLSSYNEQFFGPGTRLTVL.

The chain carries TRBV5-1 and TRBJ1-6; D might be TRBD1 (6 bases). The germline V and J ends were trimmed by 4 bases and 11 bases, with 28 bases remaining between them. Germline CDR1 SGHRS, CDR2 YFSETQ. The CDR3 totals 18 residues. The CDR3 region is CASSPRTGTWPGKAPLHF. The DNA for the CDR3 is TGCGCCAGCAGCCCGAGGACCGGGACATGGCCTGGGAAGGCACCCCTCCACTTT.

This chain links TRBV7-3 with TRBJ2-2, with D possibly being TRBD2 (5 bases). The CDR3 sequence is 15 residues long. V was cut by 0 bases and J by 5 bases, with 10 bases left in between. CDR1 and CDR2 from the germline V gene are SGHTA and FQGTGA. CDR3 region: CASSLTIGGTGELFF. CDR3 coding DNA: TGTGCCAGCAGCTTAACGATCGGAGGTACCGGGGAGCTGTTTTTT. Full variable domain (remainder filled in from reference TRBV7-3 and TRBJ2-2): GAGVSQTPSNKVTEKGKYVELRCDPISGHTALYWYRQSLGQGPEFLIYFQGTGAADDSGLPNDRFFAVRPEGSVSTLKIQRTERGDSAVYLCASSLTIGGTGELFFGEGSRLTVL.

The J gene is TRBJ1-1, the V gene TRBV13; D gene unclear. Germline loops: CDR1 PRHDT, CDR2 FYEKMQ (reference sequence). With 8 bases removed from V and 1 base from J, the gap between germline ends came to 8 bases. The length of the CDR3 is 12 residues. The CDR3 DNA reads TGTGCCAGCCGGTCCAGGAACACTGAAGCTTTCTTT. Translated, it gives CASRSRNTEAFF.

This sequence joins TRBV19 and TRBJ1-4, with 9 bases fitting TRBD1. Germline V gene sequence: CDR1 LNHDA, CDR2 SQIVND (reference sequence). The CDR3 is 10 residues long. V gave up 6 bases and J gave up 14 bases; unmatched junction bases: 1. The DNA of the CDR3 is TGTGCCAGTAGAGGACAGGGGCTGTTTTTT. The encoded protein is CASRGQGLFF. The whole variable domain, filled in from reference TRBV19 and TRBJ1-4, reads DGGITQSPKYLFRKEGQNVTLSCEQNLNHDAMYWYRQDPGQGLRLIYYSQIVNDFQKGDIAEGYSVSREKKESFPLTVTSAQKNPTAFYLCASRGQGLFFGSGTQLSVL.